This TCR beta chain was found in a study of T cell changes during pregnancy in multiple sclerosis. Repertoires were generated with immunoSEQ multiplex PCR, while TCRdb's copy carries only in-frame clones and drops some. The sample carries around 45,000 clones, more than 85% recorded once. The source was CD4+ T cells from peripheral blood mononuclear cells, collected in the second trimester of pregnancy. This TCR was recovered from a female donor in good health, enrolled as a control in a pregnancy study.

The chain's CDR3 is CASSQTGTVEAFF. The CDR3 region has the DNA TGTGCCAGCAGCCAAACCGGGACAGTTGAAGCTTTCTTT. V usage is TRBV9 and J usage is TRBJ1-1; 7 bases fit TRBD1. This CDR3 region has 13 residues. Germline V gives CDR1 SGDLS, CDR2 YYNGEE. Trimming at V came to 4 bases and at J to 7 bases, leaving 7 bases not matched to a gene.